A single sample gave rise to the 22 T cell receptor beta chains below, sequenced in a study of beta chain features in type 1 diabetes. Of the isolated RNA, all was reverse transcribed, and so the sequenced material was expressed TCRB transcripts. Profiled with immunoSEQ multiplex PCR; TCRdb holds only in-frame clones, not every one. This table has 250,000 to 400,000 clones, 12% to 15% appearing once. The sequenced material came from central memory CD4+ T cells from blood. These receptors came from a man aged 30 to 45 in good health.

In DNA, the CDR3 is TGTGCCATCAGTGACGGGGCGCAAGAGACCCAGTACTTC. Residues: CAISDGAQETQYF. The rearrangement joins TRBV10-3 to TRBJ2-5; the D call may be TRBD1 or TRBD2 (5 bases each). CDR3 length equals 13 residues. Germline CDR1 ENHRY, CDR2 SYGVKD. V lost 3 bases and J lost 2, with 7 bases in between.

The chain has TRBV7-6 and TRBJ2-3; no clear D gene. Germline V gene sequence: CDR1 SGHVS, CDR2 FNYEAQ. V shed 3 bases and J shed 5 bases, with 9 bases lying between them. The CDR3 loop spans 13 amino acids. This CDR3 is CASSFGVLDTQYF. As DNA, the CDR3 is TGTGCCAGCAGCTTTGGGGTTCTAGATACGCAGTATTTT. The whole variable domain, remainder taken from reference TRBV7-6 and TRBJ2-3, is GAGVSQSPRYKVTKRGQDVALRCDPISGHVSLYWYRQALGQGPEFLTYFNYEAQQDKSGLPNDRFSAERPEGSISTLTIQRTEQRDSAMYRCASSFGVLDTQYFGPGTRLTVL.

This clone was counted only a few times. V is TRBV2 and J is TRBJ2-5; maybe TRBD1 (5 bases). This CDR3 region has 15 residues. Germline V gene data show CDR1 as SNHLY and CDR2 as FYNNEI. The germline V and J ends were trimmed by 6 bases and 0 bases, with 14 bases remaining between them. CDR3 sequence reads: CASRTMTVNQETQYF. CDR3 DNA sequence: TGTGCCAGCAGGACAATGACAGTAAACCAAGAGACCCAGTACTTC.

This clone came up a few times. V gene TRBV30 combines with J gene TRBJ2-3; 12 bases align to TRBD2. The germline CDR1 and CDR2 sequences are GTSNPN and SVGIG (reference sequence). J was trimmed by 3 bases and V by 5 bases; bases with no gene match: 3. The CDR3 runs to 14 residues. CDR3 sequence: CAWGLAGITDTQYF. CDR3 DNA: TGTGCCTGGGGACTAGCGGGAATTACAGATACGCAGTATTTT.

This rearrangement joins TRBV9 to TRBJ1-1; D gene unclear. The CDR3 covers 14 residues. V shed 1 base and J shed 0 bases, with 7 bases lying between them. Germline CDR1 SGDLS, CDR2 YYNGEE. CDR3 amino acids: CASSVTVMNTEAFF. CDR3 bases: TGTGCCAGCAGCGTAACCGTAATGAACACTGAAGCTTTCTTT. The full variable domain, in which reference TRBV9 and TRBJ1-1 provide the parts outside the CDR3, is DSGVTQTPKHLITATGQRVTLRCSPRSGDLSVYWYQQSLDQGLQFLIQYYNGEERAKGNILERFSAQQFPDLHSELNLSSLELGDSALYFCASSVTVMNTEAFFGQGTRLTVV.

Only a few counts were recorded for this clone. The chain has TRBV27 and TRBJ2-2; TRBD2 might be the D (5 bases). The CDR3 length is 15 residues. V lost 1 base to trimming and J lost 8 bases, with 14 bases between them. CDR1 MNHEY and CDR2 SMNVEV come from the germline V gene (reference sequence). The CDR3, as DNA: TGTGCCAGCAGTTTATACCCGTTTAGGACTGGGGAGCTGTTTTTT. Its protein product is CASSLYPFRTGELFF.

This clone was counted ten times or more. The chain employs TRBV7-9 and TRBJ2-5; 8 bases are a match to TRBD1. Germline-derived CDR1 and CDR2 are SEHNR and FQNEAQ (reference sequence). V dropped 8 bases and J dropped 5; count of bases not matched to a gene: 13. CDR3 size: 15 residues. CDR3 sequence (DNA): TGTGCCAGCGTCTTCGGGACAGGCCAGGGGGAGACCCAGTACTTC. Protein sequence: CASVFGTGQGETQYF.

This chain joins TRBV5-4 and TRBJ2-7; 8 positions agree with TRBD1. This CDR3 is built from 14 residues. Trimming cost V 4 bases and J 1 base; bases outside gene matches: 4. CDR1 SGHNT and CDR2 YYREEE come from the germline V gene (reference sequence). This chain's CDR3 is CASSPWTGSYEQYF. The CDR3 coding sequence is TGTGCCAGCAGCCCCTGGACAGGGTCCTACGAGCAGTACTTC.

This clone was counted between two and nine times. The gene calls are TRBV5-6 and TRBJ1-2, with TRBD1 as a possible D gene (6 bases). Trimming shortened V by 1 base and J by 3 bases, and 10 bases separated the two germline ends. CDR3 size: 14 residues. Germline V CDR1 and CDR2: SGHDT, YYEEEE. CDR3 protein: CASSLLQGYYGYTF. The CDR3 region has the DNA TGTGCCAGCAGCTTGTTACAGGGCTACTATGGCTACACCTTC.

This clone was counted only a few times. The V call is TRBV12-5, the J call TRBJ2-7, with 10 bases that match TRBD2. Germline CDR1 and CDR2: LGHNT and FRNRAP. V trimming: 0 bases; J trimming: 1 base; junction bases outside the gene matches: 6. CDR3 length: 17 amino acids. This chain's CDR3 is CASGLVGTSGASYEQYV. Here the CDR3 DNA reads TGTGCTAGTGGTTTGGTTGGAACTAGCGGGGCTTCCTACGAGCAGTACGTC.

This clone was counted only a few times. V gene TRBV5-6 combines with J gene TRBJ1-1; D not resolved. CDR3 length: 15 amino acids. In germline, CDR1 is SGHDT, CDR2 YYEEEE. The V and J ends lost 0 bases and 1 base respectively, with 10 bases between them. CDR3 in DNA: TGTGCCAGCAGCTTGGTAGAGGTGAGGAACACTGAAGCTTTCTTT. Its protein product is CASSLVEVRNTEAFF.

V gene TRBV7-7 combines with J gene TRBJ2-5, with D perhaps matching TRBD1 (6 bases). Deletions cut 4 bases from V and 2 bases from J, with 14 bases between. The CDR3 runs to 15 residues. Germline V lookup: CDR1 SSHAT, CDR2 FNYEAQ (reference sequence). Here the CDR3 DNA reads TGTGCCAGCAGCTCCCCGACAGGTTTTCAAGAGACCCAGTACTTC. It encodes CASSSPTGFQETQYF.

The V call is TRBV7-6, the J call TRBJ2-2; unclear D gene. Trimming stripped 4 bases from V and 6 bases from J, with 12 bases between. CDR1 is SGHVS, CDR2 FNYEAQ, per germline. The CDR3 spans 14 residues. The DNA for the CDR3 is TGTGCCAGCAGCTCAAAACCCGGTGCCGGGGAGCTGTTTTTT. Translating it yields CASSSKPGAGELFF.

This clone was counted ten times or more. The same CDR3 can be traced to other DNA sequences in this sample. The chain carries TRBV5-5 and TRBJ2-5; D unresolved. Germline V gene sequence: CDR1 SGHKS, CDR2 YYEKEE (reference sequence). V was cut by 3 bases and J by 0 bases, with 3 bases left in between. The CDR3 extends over 12 amino acids. CDR3 nucleotides: TGTGCCAGCAGCTCCTACCAAGAGACCCAGTACTTC. Its protein is CASSSYQETQYF.

There are a few counts of this clone. V gene TRBV4-2 combines with J gene TRBJ1-1; no clear D. Germline V gene sequence: CDR1 LGHNA, CDR2 YNFKEQ. V lost 0 bases and J 11 bases, leaving 13 bases between the germline ends. CDR3 length equals 13 residues. The CDR3: CASSQDADVSAFF. Written as DNA, the CDR3 is TGTGCCAGCAGCCAAGATGCCGATGTCTCGGCTTTCTTT.

Notes on this clone: Other DNA sequences within the sample encode an identical CDR3. V usage is TRBV18 and J usage is TRBJ1-1, with no clear D. V lost 3 bases and J lost 1, with 9 bases in between. Germline lookup yields CDR1 KGHSH and CDR2 LQKENI. This CDR3 has 14 amino acids. As DNA, the CDR3 is TGTGCCAGCTCACCGCGAGAGGGGAACACTGAAGCTTTCTTT. Protein: CASSPREGNTEAFF.

This clone has at least ten counts. The gene calls are TRBV10-3 and TRBJ2-3; 9 positions match TRBD1. Germline loops: CDR1 ENHRY, CDR2 SYGVKD. CDR3 length equals 16 residues. Trimming removed 3 bases from V and 2 bases from J; junction bases left unmatched: 6. This CDR3 reads CAISEAGTGNTDTQYF. For the CDR3, the DNA is TGTGCCATCAGTGAAGCCGGGACAGGGAACACAGATACGCAGTATTTT.

In its sample, this clone was seen a few times. V and J are TRBV6-1 and TRBJ2-7; TRBD1 matches 7 bases. With V trimmed by 6 bases and J by 1 base, 6 bases remained unmatched. This CDR3 region has 14 residues. Looked up from germline, CDR1 is MNHNS and CDR2 is SASEGT. The CDR3 DNA follows: TGTGCCAGCAGAGCTACGACAGGGTCCTACGAGCAGTACTTC. It yields the protein CASRATTGSYEQYF.

The chain couples TRBV20-1 to TRBJ1-2, with D uncertain. Germline CDR1 is DFQATT and CDR2 is SNEGSKA (reference sequence). This CDR3 contains 10 residues. In DNA form, the CDR3 reads TGCAGCGCAATAATTGATGGCTACACCTTC. Translating it yields CSAIIDGYTF.

This clone was observed a few times. The chain couples TRBV11-1 to TRBJ2-3; perhaps TRBD2 as D (7 bases). Trimming cost V 3 bases and J 5 bases, with 9 bases left between them. CDR1 is SGHAT and CDR2 is FQDESV in the germline V gene (reference sequence). The CDR3 length is 13 residues. CDR3 sequence reads: CASSFGGRDTQYF. In nucleotides, the CDR3 is TGTGCCAGCAGCTTCGGGGGGCGAGATACGCAGTATTTT.

The rearrangement joins TRBV2 to TRBJ1-1; D is undetermined. Germline V gene data show CDR1 as SNHLY and CDR2 as FYNNEI. Trimming cost V 4 bases and J 3 bases, with 6 bases left between them. The length of the CDR3 is 12 residues. The CDR3 sequence is CASSGDYTEAFF. The CDR3 DNA sequence: TGTGCCAGCAGTGGAGACTACACTGAAGCTTTCTTT. Looking up the rest from reference TRBV2 and TRBJ1-1 gives the full variable domain: EPEVTQTPSHQVTQMGQEVILRCVPISNHLYFYWYRQILGQKVEFLVSFYNNEISEKSEIFDDQFSVERPDGSNFTLKIRSTKLEDSAMYFCASSGDYTEAFFGQGTRLTVV.

This clone has ten or more counts. The V gene is TRBV18, the J gene TRBJ1-5; maybe TRBD1 (6 bases). CDR3 length equals 13 residues. Per the germline V gene, CDR1 is KGHSH and CDR2 is LQKENI. Trimming pared 6 bases from V and 4 bases from J, leaving 10 bases between. The CDR3 sequence: CASSDSRNQPQHF. Here the CDR3 DNA reads TGTGCCAGCTCGGACAGTCGAAATCAGCCCCAGCATTTT.